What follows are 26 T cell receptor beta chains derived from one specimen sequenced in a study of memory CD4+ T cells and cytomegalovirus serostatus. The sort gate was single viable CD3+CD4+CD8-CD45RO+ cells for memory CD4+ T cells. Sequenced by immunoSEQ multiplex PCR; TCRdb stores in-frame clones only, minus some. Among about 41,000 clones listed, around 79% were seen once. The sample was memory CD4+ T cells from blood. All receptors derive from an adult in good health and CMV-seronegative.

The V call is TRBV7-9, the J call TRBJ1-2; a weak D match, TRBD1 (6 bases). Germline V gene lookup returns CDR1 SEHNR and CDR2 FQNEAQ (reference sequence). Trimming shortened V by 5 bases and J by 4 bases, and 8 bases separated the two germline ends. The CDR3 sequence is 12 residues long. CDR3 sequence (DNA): TGTGCCAGCAGCGGACAGTTCTATGGCTACACCTTC. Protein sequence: CASSGQFYGYTF.

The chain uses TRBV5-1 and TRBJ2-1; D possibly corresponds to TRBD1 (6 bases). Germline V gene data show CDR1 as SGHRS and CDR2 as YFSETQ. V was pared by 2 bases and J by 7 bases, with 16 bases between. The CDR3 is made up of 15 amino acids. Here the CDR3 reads CASSFPQAGENEQFF. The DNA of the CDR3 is TGCGCCAGCAGCTTCCCCCAGGCAGGGGAAAATGAGCAGTTCTTC.

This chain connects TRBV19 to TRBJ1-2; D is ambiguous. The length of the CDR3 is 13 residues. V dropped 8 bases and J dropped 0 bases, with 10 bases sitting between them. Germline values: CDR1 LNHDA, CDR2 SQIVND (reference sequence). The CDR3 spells CASADGPNYGYTF. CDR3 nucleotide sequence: TGTGCCAGTGCGGACGGTCCTAACTATGGCTACACCTTC.

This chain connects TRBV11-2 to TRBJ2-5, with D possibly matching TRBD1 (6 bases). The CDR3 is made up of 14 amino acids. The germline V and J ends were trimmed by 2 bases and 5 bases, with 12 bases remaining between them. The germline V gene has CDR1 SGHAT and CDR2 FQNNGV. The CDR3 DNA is TGTGCCAGCAGCTTAAACCCAGGGGCCGAGACCCAGTACTTC. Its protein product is CASSLNPGAETQYF.

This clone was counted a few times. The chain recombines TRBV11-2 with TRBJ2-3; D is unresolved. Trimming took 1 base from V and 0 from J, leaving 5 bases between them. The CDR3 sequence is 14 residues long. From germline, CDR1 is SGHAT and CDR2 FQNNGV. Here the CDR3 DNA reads TGTGCCAGCAGCTTAGCGGCTAGCACAGATACGCAGTATTTT. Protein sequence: CASSLAASTDTQYF.

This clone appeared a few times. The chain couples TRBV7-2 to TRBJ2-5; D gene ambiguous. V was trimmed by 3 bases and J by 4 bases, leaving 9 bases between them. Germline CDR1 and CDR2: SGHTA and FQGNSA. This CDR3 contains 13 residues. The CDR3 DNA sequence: TGTGCCAGCAGCTTGAGGTCGGGAGAGACCCAGTACTTC. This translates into CASSLRSGETQYF.

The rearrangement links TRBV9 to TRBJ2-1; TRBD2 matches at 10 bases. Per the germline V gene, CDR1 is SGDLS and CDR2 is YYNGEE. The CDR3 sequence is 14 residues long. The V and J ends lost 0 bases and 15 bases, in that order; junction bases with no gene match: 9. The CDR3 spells CASSVDPSGGVLFF. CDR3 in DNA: TGTGCCAGCAGCGTAGATCCCAGCGGGGGGGTTCTGTTCTTC.

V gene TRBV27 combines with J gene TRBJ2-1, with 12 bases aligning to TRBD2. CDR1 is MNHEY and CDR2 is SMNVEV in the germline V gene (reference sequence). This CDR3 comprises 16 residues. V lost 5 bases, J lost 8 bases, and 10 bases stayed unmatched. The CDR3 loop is CASSPHSSGGADEQFF. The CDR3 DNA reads TGTGCCAGCAGTCCCCACTCTAGCGGGGGGGCAGATGAGCAGTTCTTC.

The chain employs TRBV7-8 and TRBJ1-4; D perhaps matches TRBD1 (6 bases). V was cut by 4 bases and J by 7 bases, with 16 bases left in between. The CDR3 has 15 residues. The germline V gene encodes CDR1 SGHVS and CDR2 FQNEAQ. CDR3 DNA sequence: TGTGCCAGCAGCTCAGACGGGGGGCGCTTTGAAAAACTGTTTTTT. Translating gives CASSSDGGRFEKLFF. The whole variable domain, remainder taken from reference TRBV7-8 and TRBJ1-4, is GAGVSQSPRYKVAKRGQDVALRCDPISGHVSLFWYQQALGQGPEFLTYFQNEAQLDKSGLPSDRFFAERPEGSVSTLKIQRTQQEDSAVYLCASSSDGGRFEKLFFGSGTQLSVL.

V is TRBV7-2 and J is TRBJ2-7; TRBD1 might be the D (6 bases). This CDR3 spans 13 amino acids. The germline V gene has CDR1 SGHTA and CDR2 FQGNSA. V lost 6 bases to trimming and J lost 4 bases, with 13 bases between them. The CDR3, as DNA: TGTGCCAGCAGTTCATCACAGGGATACGAGCAGTACTTC. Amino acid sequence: CASSSSQGYEQYF.

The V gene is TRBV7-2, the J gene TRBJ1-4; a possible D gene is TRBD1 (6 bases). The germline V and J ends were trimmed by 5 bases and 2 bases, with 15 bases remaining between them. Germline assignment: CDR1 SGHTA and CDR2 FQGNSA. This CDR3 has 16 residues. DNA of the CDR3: TGTGCCAGCAGCGGTGGGTTTGGGGGCACTAATGAAAAACTGTTTTTT. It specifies CASSGGFGGTNEKLFF.

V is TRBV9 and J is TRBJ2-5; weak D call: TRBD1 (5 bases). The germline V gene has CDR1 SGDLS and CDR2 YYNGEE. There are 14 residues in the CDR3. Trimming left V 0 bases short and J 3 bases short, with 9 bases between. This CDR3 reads CASSVGGREETQYF. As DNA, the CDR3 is TGTGCCAGCAGCGTAGGTGGCAGGGAAGAGACCCAGTACTTC.

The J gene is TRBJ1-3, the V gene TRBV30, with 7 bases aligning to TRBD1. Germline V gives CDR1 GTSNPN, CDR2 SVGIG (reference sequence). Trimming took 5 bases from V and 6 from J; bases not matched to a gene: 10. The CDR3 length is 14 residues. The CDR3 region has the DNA TGTGCCTGGGCCCCGGGACAGATAGAAAACACCATATATTTT. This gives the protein CAWAPGQIENTIYF. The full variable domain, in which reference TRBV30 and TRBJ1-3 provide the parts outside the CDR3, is SQTIHQWPATLVQPVGSPLSLECTVEGTSNPNLYWYRQAAGRGLQLLFYSVGIGQISSEVPQNLSASRPQDRQFILSSKKLLLSDSGFYLCAWAPGQIENTIYFGEGSWLTVV.

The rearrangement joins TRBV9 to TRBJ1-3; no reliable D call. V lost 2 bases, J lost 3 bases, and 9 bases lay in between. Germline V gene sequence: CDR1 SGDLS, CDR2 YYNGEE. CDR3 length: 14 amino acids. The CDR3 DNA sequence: TGTGCCAGCAGCGTGGGCCAGGATGGAAACACCATATATTTT. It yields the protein CASSVGQDGNTIYF.

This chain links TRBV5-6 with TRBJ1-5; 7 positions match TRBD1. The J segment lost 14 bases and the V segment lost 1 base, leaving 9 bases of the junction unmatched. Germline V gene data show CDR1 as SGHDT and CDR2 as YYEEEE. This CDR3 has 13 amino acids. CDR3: CASSLYQTDREHF. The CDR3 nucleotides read TGTGCCAGCAGCTTGTATCAAACCGACAGGGAGCATTTT.

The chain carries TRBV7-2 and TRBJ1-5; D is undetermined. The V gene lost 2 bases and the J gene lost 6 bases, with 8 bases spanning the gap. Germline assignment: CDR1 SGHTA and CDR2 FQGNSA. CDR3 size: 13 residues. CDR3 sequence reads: CASSLFPFQPQHF. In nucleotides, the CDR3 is TGTGCCAGCAGCTTATTTCCCTTTCAGCCCCAGCATTTT. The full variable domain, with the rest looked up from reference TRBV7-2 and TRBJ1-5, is GAGVSQSPSNKVTEKGKDVELRCDPISGHTALYWYRQSLGQGLEFLIYFQGNSAPDKSGLPSDRFSAERTGGSVSTLTIQRTQQEDSAVYLCASSLFPFQPQHFGDGTRLSIL.

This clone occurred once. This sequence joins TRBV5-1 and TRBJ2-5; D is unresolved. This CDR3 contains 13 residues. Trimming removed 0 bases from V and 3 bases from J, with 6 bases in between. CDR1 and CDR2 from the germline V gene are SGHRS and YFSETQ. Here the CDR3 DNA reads TGCGCCAGCAGCTTGGGCTCGGAAGAGACCCAGTACTTC. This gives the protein CASSLGSEETQYF.

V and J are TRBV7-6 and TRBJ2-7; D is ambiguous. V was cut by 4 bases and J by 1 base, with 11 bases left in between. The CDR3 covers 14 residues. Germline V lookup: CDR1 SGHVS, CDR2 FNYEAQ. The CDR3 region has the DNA TGTGCCAGCAGCTCAAACCCCCAATCCTACGAGCAGTACTTC. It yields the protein CASSSNPQSYEQYF. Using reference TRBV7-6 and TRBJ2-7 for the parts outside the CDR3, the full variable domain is GAGVSQSPRYKVTKRGQDVALRCDPISGHVSLYWYRQALGQGPEFLTYFNYEAQQDKSGLPNDRFSAERPEGSISTLTIQRTEQRDSAMYRCASSSNPQSYEQYFGPGTRLTVT.

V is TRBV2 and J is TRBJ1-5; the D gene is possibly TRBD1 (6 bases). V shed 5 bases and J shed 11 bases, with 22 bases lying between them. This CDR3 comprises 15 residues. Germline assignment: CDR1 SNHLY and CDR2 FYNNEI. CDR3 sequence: CASSSRDTFMTAQHF. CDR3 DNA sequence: TGTGCCAGCAGTTCCCGGGACACCTTTATGACGGCCCAGCATTTT.

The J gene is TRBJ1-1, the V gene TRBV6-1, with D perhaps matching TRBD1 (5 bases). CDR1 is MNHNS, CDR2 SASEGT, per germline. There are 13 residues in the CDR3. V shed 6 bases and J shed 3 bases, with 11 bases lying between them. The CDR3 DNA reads TGTGCCAGCAGGACCGGGGGTTACACTGAAGCTTTCTTT. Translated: CASRTGGYTEAFF.

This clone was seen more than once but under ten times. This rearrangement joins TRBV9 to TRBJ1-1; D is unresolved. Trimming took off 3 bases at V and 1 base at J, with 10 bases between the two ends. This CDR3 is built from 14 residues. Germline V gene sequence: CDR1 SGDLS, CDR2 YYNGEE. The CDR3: CASSAQPSNTEAFF. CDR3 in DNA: TGTGCCAGCAGCGCACAACCCTCGAACACTGAAGCTTTCTTT.

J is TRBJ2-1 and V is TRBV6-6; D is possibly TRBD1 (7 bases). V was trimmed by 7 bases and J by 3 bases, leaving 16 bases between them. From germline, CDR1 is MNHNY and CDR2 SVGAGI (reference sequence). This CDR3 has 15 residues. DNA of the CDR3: TGTGCCAGCACCCTGCAGGGGGGCCTCTACAATGAGCAGTTCTTC. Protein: CASTLQGGLYNEQFF.

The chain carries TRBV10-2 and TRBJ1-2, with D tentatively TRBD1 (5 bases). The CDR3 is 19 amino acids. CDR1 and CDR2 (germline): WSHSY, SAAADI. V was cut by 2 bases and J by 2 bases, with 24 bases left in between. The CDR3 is CASSEPSTGVGNSNYGYTF. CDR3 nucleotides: TGCGCCAGCAGTGAGCCGAGTACAGGAGTCGGGAACTCAAACTATGGCTACACCTTC.

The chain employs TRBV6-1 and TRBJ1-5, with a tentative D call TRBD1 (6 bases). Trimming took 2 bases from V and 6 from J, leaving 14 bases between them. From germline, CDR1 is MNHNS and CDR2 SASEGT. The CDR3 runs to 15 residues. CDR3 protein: CASSESGGPSQPQHF. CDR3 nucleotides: TGTGCCAGCAGTGAATCGGGGGGGCCAAGTCAGCCCCAGCATTTT.

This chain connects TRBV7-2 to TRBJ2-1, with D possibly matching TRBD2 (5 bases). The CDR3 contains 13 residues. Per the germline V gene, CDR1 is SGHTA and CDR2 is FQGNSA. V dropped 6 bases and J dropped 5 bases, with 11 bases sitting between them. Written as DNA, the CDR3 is TGTGCCAGCAGACCTCGGACTGACAATGAGCAGTTCTTC. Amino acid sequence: CASRPRTDNEQFF.

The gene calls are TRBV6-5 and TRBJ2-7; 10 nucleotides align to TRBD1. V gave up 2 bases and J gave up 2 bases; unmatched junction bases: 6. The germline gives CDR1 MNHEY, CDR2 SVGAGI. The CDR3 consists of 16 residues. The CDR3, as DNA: TGTGCCAGCAGTTACGGGTCGGGACAGGGGACCTACGAGCAGTACTTC. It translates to CASSYGSGQGTYEQYF.